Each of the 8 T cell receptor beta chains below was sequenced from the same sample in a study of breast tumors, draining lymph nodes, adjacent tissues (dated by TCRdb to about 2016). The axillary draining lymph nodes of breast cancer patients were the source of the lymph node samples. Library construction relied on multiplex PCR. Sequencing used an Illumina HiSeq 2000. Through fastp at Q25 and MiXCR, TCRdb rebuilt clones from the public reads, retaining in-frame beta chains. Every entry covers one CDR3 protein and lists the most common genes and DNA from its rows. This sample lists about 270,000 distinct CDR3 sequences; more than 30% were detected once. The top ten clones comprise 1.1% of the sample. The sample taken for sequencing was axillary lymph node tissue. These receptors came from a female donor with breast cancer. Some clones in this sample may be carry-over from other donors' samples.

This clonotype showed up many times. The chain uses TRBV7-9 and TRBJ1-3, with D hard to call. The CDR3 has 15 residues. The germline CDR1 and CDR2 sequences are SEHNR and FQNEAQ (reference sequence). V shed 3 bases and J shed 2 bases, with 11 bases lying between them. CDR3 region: CASSFEVTAGNTIYF. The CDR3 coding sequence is TGTGCCAGCAGCTTCGAGGTGACTGCTGGAAACACCATATATTTT.

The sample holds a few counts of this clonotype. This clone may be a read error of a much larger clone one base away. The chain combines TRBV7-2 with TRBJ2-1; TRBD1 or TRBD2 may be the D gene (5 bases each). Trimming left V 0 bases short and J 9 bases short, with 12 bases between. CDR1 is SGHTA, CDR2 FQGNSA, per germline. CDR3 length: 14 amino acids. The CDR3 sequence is CASSLAGRRSEQFF. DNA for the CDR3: TGTGCCAGCAGCTTAGCGGGACGCCGTAGTGAGCAGTTCTTC.

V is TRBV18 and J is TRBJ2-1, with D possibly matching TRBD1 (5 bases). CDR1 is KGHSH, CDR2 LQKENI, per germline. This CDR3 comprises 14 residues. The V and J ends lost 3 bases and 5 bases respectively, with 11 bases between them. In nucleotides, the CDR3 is TGTGCCAGCTCACCGTCAGGGCCGGACAATGAGCAGTTCTTC. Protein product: CASSPSGPDNEQFF.

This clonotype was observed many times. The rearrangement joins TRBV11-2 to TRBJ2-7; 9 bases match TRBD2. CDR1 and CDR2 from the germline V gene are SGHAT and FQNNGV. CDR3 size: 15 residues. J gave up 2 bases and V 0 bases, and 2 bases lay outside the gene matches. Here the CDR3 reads CASSLETSGTYEQYF. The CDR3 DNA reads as TGTGCCAGCAGCTTAGAGACTAGCGGAACCTACGAGCAGTACTTC.

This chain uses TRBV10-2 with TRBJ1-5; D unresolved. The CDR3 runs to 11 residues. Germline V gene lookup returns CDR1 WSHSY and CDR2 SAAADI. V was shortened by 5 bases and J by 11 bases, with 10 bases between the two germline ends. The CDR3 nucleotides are TGCGCCAGCAGTAGCGGGAGGGCCCAGCATTTT. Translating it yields CASSSGRAQHF.

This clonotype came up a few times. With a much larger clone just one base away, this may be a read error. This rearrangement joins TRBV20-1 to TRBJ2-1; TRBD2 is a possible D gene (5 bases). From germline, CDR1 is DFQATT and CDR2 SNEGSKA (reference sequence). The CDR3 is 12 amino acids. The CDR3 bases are TGCAGTGCTGGGGAGTGGCAGGATGAGCCGTTCTTC. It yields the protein CSAGEWQDEPFF.

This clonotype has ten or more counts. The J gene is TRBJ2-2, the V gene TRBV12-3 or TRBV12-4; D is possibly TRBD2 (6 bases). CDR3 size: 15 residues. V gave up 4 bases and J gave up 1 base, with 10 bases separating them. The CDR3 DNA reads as TGTGCCAGCAGTTCGGACGGGAGGAACACCGGGGAGCTGTTTTTT. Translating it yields CASSSDGRNTGELFF.

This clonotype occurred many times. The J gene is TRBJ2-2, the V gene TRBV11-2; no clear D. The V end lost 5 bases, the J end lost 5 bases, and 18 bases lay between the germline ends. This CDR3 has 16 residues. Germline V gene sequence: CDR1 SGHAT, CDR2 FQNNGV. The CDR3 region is CASSTLDLSVTGELFF. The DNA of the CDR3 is TGTGCCAGCAGCACCCTCGACCTTAGTGTGACCGGGGAGCTGTTTTTT.